Sequencing of this TCR beta chain was carried out in a study of blood T cell repertoires in COVID-19. Study details: Italy, Spain and the United States were the sources of the convalescent and acute COVID-19 samples. T cells, B-cell-depleted T cells, or PBMCs provided the cDNA or gDNA that served as material.

Sequenced by immunoSEQ multiplex PCR; TCRdb stores in-frame clones only, minus some. The table lists around 240,000 clones, approximately 80% of them singletons. Germline V gene lookup returns CDR1 LGHNA and CDR2 YSLEER. The V end was cut by 0 bases, the J end by 3 bases, with 19 bases between. This CDR3 contains 18 residues. The sample comprised peripheral blood. The V call is TRBV4-3, the J call TRBJ2-3; D possibly corresponds to TRBD2 (7 bases). The receptor comes from a woman aged 40-49 years who had recovered from COVID-19. Here the CDR3 reads CASSQDPITGGRTDTQYF. In DNA form, the CDR3 reads TGCGCCAGCAGCCAAGATCCCATAACCGGGGGGCGTACAGATACGCAGTATTTT.